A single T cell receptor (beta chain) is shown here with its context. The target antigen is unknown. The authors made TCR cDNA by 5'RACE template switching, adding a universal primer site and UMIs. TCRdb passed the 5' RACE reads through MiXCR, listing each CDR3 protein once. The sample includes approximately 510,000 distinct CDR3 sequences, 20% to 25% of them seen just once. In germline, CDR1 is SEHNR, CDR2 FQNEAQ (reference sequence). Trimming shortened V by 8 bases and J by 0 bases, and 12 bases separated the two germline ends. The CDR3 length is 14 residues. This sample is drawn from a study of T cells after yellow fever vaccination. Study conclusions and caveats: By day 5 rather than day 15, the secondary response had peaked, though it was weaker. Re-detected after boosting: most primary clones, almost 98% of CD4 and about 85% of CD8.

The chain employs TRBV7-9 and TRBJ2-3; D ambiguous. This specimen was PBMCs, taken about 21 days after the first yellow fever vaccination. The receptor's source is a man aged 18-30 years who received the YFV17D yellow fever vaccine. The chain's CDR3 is CASSPTYSTDTQYF. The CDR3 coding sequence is TGTGCCAGCTCTCCGACCTATAGCACAGATACGCAGTATTTT.